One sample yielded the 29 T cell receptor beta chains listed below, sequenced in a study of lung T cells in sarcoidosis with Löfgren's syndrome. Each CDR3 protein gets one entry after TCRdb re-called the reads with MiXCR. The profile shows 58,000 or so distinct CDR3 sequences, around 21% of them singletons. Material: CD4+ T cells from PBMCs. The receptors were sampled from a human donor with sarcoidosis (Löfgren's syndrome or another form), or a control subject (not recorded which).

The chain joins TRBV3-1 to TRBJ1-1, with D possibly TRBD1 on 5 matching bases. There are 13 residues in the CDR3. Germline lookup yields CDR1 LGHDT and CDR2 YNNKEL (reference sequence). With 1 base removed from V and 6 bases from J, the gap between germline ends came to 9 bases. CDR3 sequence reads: CASSQGTRSEAFF. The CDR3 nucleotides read TGTGCCAGCAGCCAAGGGACAAGGTCTGAAGCTTTCTTT. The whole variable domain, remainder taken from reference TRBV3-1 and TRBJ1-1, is DTAVSQTPKYLVTQMGNDKSIKCEQNLGHDTMYWYKQDSKKFLKIMFSYNNKELIINETVPNRFSPKSPDKAHLNLHINSLELGDSAVYFCASSQGTRSEAFFGQGTRLTVV.

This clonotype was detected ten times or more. The CDR3 sequence is CASSQLTSGSNEQYF. Here the CDR3 DNA reads TGTGCCAGCAGTCAACTTACTAGCGGGAGTAACGAGCAGTACTTC. The chain is built from TRBV5-4 and TRBJ2-7; TRBD2 aligns across 11 bases. With V trimmed by 5 bases and J by 5 bases, 9 bases remained unmatched. This CDR3 is built from 15 residues. Germline CDR1 and CDR2: SGHNT and YYREEE (reference sequence).

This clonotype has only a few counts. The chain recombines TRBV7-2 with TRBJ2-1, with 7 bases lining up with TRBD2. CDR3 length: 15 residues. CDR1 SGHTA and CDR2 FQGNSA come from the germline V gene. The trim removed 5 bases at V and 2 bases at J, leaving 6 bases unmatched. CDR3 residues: CASSESGDPYNEQFF. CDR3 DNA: TGTGCCAGCAGCGAAAGCGGGGACCCCTACAATGAGCAGTTCTTC.

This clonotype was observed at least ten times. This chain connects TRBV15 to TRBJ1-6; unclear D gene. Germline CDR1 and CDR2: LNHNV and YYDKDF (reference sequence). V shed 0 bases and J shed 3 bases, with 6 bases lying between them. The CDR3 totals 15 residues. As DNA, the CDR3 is TGTGCCACCAGCAGAGATCGGGACTATAATTCACCCCTCCACTTT. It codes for CATSRDRDYNSPLHF.

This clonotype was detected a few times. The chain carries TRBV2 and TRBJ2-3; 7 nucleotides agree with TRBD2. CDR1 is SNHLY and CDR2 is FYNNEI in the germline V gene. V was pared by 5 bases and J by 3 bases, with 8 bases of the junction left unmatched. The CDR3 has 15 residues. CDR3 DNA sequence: TGTGCCAGCAGTTACGAGCGGGGAAATACAGATACGCAGTATTTT. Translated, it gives CASSYERGNTDTQYF.

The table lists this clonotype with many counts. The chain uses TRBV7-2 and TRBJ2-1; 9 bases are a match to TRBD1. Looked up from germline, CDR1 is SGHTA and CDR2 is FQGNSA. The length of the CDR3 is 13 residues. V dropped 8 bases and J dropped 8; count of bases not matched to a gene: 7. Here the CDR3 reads CASGLRQGDEQFF. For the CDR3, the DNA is TGTGCCAGCGGCCTCCGACAGGGGGATGAGCAGTTCTTC.

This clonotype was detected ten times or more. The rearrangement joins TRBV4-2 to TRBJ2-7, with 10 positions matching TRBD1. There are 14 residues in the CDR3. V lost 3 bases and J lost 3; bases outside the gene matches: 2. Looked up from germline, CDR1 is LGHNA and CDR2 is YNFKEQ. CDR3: CASSQGQGNYEQYF. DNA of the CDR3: TGTGCCAGCAGCCAGGGACAGGGGAACTACGAGCAGTACTTC.

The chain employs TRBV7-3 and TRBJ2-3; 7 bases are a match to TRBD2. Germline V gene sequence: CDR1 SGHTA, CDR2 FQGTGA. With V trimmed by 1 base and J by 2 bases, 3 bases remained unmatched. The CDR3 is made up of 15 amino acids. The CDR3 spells CASSLSGRDTDTQYF. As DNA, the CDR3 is TGTGCCAGCAGCTTAAGCGGGAGAGACACAGATACGCAGTATTTT.

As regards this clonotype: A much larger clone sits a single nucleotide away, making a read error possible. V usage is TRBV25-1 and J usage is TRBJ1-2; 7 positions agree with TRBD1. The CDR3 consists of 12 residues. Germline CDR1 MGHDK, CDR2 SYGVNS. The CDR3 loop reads CAISSTGFGYTF. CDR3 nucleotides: TGTGCCATCAGTTCGACAGGGTTTGGCTACACCTTC.

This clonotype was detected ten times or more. CDR3 in DNA: TGTGCCAGCAGACAACTAGCGGACAAAGAGACCCAGTACTTC. Its protein product is CASRQLADKETQYF. The gene calls are TRBV6-1 and TRBJ2-5, with 8 bases fitting TRBD2. Germline trimming cut 6 bases from V and 3 bases from J; bases unmatched to any gene: 6. Germline values: CDR1 MNHNS, CDR2 SASEGT. This CDR3 contains 14 residues.

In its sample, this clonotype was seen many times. The CDR3, as DNA: TGTGCCAGCAGCCCGCGGGGCGGCTACGAGCAGTACTTC. Translating it yields CASSPRGGYEQYF. V is TRBV11-2 and J is TRBJ2-7, with D possibly matching TRBD2 (6 bases). Trimming stripped 5 bases from V and 3 bases from J, with 11 bases between. This CDR3 is built from 13 residues. From germline, CDR1 is SGHAT and CDR2 FQNNGV.

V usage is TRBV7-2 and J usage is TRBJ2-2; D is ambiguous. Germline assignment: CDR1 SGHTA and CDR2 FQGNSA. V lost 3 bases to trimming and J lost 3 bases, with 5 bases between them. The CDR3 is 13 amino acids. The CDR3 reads CASSFGHTGELFF. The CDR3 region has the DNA TGTGCCAGCAGCTTCGGACACACCGGGGAGCTGTTTTTT.

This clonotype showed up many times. This chain's CDR3 is CASSPGDRAYNEQFF. CDR3 DNA: TGTGCCAGCAGCCCAGGAGACAGGGCTTACAATGAGCAGTTCTTC. The chain joins TRBV28 to TRBJ2-1, with 7 bases identical to TRBD1. V shed 6 bases, J shed 4 bases, and the junction held 9 bases outside the gene matches. The length of the CDR3 is 15 residues. CDR1 MDHEN and CDR2 SYDVKM come from the germline V gene.

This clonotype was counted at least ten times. The CDR3 is CASSYSGLAGVYNEQFF. The CDR3 region has the DNA TGTGCCAGCAGTTACTCGGGTCTAGCGGGGGTCTACAATGAGCAGTTCTTC. The chain links TRBV6-2 or TRBV6-3 to TRBJ2-1; 10 bases are a match to TRBD2. The junction had 5 bases not matched to a gene; V was cut back by 0 bases and J by 3 bases. CDR3 length: 17 amino acids. The germline CDR1 and CDR2 sequences are MNHEY and SVGEGT.

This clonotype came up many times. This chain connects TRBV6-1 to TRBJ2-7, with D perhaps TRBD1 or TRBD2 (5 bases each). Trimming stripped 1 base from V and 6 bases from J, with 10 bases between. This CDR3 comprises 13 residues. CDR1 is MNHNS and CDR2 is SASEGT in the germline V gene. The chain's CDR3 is CASSEGWGTEQYV. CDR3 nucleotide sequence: TGTGCCAGCAGTGAAGGATGGGGGACCGAGCAGTACGTC.

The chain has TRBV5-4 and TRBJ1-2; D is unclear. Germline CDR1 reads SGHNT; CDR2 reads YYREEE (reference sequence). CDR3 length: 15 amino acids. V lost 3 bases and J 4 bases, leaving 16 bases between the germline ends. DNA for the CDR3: TGTGCCAGCAGCTCCTTCTACTTGGAAAGCTATGGCTACACCTTC. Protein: CASSSFYLESYGYTF.

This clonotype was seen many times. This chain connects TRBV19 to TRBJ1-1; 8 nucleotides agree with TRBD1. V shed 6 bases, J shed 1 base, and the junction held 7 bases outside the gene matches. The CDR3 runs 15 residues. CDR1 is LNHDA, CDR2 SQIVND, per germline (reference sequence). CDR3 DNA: TGTGCCAGTAGCTCGCGGACAGGGAAGAACACTGAAGCTTTCTTT. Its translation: CASSSRTGKNTEAFF.

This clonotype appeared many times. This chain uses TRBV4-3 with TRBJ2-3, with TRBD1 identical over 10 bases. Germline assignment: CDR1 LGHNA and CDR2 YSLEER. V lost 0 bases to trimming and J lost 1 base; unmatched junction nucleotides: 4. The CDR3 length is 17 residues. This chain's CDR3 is CASSQDRDRGGTDTQYF. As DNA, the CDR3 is TGCGCCAGCAGCCAAGATCGGGACAGGGGTGGCACAGATACGCAGTATTTT.

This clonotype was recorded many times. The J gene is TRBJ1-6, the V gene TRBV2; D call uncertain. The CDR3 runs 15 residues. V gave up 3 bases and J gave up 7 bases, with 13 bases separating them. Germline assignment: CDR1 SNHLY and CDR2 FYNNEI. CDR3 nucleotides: TGTGCCAGCAGTGAGTGGCAGCGTACAAATTCACCCCTCCACTTT. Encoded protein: CASSEWQRTNSPLHF.

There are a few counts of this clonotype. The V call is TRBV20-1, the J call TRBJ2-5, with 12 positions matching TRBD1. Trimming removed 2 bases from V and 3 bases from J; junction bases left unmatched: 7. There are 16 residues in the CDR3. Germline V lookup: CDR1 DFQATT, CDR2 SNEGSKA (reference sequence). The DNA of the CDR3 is TGCAGTGCTAGACATTGGGGACAGGGGGCTGAAGAGACCCAGTACTTC. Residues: CSARHWGQGAEETQYF.

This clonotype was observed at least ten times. The CDR3 DNA sequence: TGCAGTGCTAGAGAGGAGGGGAGGGTGAACACTGAAGCTTTCTTT. It is translated as CSAREEGRVNTEAFF. The genes are TRBV20-1 and TRBJ1-1, with TRBD1 as a possible D gene (5 bases). Germline values: CDR1 DFQATT, CDR2 SNEGSKA (reference sequence). V was cut by 0 bases and J by 0 bases, with 11 bases left in between. CDR3 size: 15 residues.

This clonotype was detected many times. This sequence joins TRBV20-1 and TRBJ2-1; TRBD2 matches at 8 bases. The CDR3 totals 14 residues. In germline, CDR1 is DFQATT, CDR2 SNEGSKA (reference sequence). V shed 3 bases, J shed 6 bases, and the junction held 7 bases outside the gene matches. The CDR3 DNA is TGCAGTGCTAGGCCAGCGGGAGTGGGCAATGAGCAGTTCTTC. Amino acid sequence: CSARPAGVGNEQFF.

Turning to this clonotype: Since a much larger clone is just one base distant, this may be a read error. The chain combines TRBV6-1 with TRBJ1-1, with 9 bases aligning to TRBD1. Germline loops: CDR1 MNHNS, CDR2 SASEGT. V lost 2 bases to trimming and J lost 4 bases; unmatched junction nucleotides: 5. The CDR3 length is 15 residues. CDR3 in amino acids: CASSEPTGGATEAFF. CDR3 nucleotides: TGTGCCAGCAGTGAACCGACAGGGGGGGCCACTGAAGCTTTCTTT.

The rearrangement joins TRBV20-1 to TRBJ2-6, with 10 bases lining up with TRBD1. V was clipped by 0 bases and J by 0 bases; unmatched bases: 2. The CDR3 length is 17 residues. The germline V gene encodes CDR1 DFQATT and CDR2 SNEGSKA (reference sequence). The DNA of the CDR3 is TGCAGTGCTAGAGATTGGGACAGGGGCTCTGGGGCCAACGTCCTGACTTTC. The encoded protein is CSARDWDRGSGANVLTF.

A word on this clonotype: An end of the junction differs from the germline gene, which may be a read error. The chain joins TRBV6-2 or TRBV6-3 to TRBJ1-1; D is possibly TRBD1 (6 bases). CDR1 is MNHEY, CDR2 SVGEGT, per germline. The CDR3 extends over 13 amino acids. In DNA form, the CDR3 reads TGTGCCTGCAGTAACGCTGGACAGCGCGAGGAGTTCTTT. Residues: CACSNAGQREEFF.

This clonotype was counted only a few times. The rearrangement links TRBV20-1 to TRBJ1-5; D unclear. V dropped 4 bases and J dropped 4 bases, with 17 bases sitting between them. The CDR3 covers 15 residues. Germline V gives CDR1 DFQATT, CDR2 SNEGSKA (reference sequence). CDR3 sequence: CSATSGREGNQPQHF. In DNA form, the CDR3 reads TGCAGTGCTACCTCCGGGAGGGAGGGAAATCAGCCCCAGCATTTT.

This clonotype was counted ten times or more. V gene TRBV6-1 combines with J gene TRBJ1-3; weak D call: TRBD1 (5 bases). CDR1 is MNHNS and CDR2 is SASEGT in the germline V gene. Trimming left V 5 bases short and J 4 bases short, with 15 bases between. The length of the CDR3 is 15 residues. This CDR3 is CASSRQYFDGNTIYF. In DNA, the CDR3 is TGTGCCAGCAGTCGACAGTACTTCGACGGAAACACCATATATTTT.

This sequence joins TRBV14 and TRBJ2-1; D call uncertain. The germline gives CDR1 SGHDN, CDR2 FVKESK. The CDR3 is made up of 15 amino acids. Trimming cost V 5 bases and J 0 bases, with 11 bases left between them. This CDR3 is CASSVARGSYNEQFF. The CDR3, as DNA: TGTGCCAGCAGCGTTGCACGAGGCTCCTACAATGAGCAGTTCTTC.

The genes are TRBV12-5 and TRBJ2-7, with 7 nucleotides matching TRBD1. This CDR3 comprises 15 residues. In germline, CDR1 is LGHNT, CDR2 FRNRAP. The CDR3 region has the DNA TGTGCTAGTGGTTTGAGACAGGGTAGGGGCCACGAGCGGTACGTC. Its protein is CASGLRQGRGHERYV.